This T cell receptor beta chain came from a study of blood T cell repertoires in COVID-19. The wider study: Donors in the United States, Italy and Spain gave samples during acute or convalescent COVID-19.

V gave up 4 bases and J gave up 8 bases, with 12 bases separating them. Per the germline V gene, CDR1 is SGHNT and CDR2 is YYREEE (reference sequence). The CDR3 length is 13 residues. TCRdb keeps only in-frame clones here, not all; method: immunoSEQ multiplex PCR. Here the sample spans under 250,000 clones, 70% to 90% being singletons. The receptor was isolated from a man in his forties or fifties with COVID-19, enrolled during active disease. The gene calls are TRBV5-4 and TRBJ1-4; D uncertain. The sequenced sample was peripheral blood. Written as DNA, the CDR3 is TGTGCCAGCAGCCGGAAGAGAGGGGAAAAACTGTTTTTT. Its protein product is CASSRKRGEKLFF.